This entry concerns a single T cell receptor (beta chain). The data were produced by immunoSEQ multiplex PCR, yet TCRdb's version contains in-frame clones alone and is incomplete. Found here are around 160,000 clones, approximately 91% of them singletons; the top ten hold 2% to 3%. This sample is part of a study of blood T cell repertoires in COVID-19. The TCR comes from a man aged 18-30 years with acute or convalescent COVID-19. Sequencing was carried out using peripheral blood.

CDR3 nucleotide sequence: TGTGCCAGTAGTAGACAGGCTTCCTATGGCTACACCTTC. It specifies CASSRQASYGYTF. V is TRBV19 and J is TRBJ1-2; weak D call: TRBD1 (6 bases). The CDR3 runs to 13 residues. Germline-derived CDR1 and CDR2 are LNHDA and SQIVND (reference sequence). V was trimmed by 4 bases and J by 4 bases, leaving 10 bases between them.